This entry is about one TCR beta chain. The CDR3 runs to 15 residues. V was clipped by 5 bases and J by 9 bases; unmatched bases: 8. Germline V gene data show CDR1 as SEHNR and CDR2 as FQNEAQ (reference sequence). Some clones are missing from TCRdb's copy, which holds only in-frame ones; the method was immunoSEQ multiplex PCR. This sample has hundreds of thousands of clones, with about nine tenths found just once. The data stem from a study of blood T cell repertoires in COVID-19. Study in general: Sample material is recorded as cDNA or gDNA derived from T cells, B-cell-depleted T cells, or PBMCs.

The sequence came from a woman between 50 and 59 years old who had recovered from COVID-19. V is TRBV7-9 and J is TRBJ1-6; TRBD1 aligns across 9 bases. The sequencing sample was made of PBMCs or T cells enriched from blood (not recorded which). The CDR3, as DNA: TGTGCCAGCAGCACGGCGGGACAGGGTGCTTCACCCCTCCACTTT. Protein product: CASSTAGQGASPLHF.